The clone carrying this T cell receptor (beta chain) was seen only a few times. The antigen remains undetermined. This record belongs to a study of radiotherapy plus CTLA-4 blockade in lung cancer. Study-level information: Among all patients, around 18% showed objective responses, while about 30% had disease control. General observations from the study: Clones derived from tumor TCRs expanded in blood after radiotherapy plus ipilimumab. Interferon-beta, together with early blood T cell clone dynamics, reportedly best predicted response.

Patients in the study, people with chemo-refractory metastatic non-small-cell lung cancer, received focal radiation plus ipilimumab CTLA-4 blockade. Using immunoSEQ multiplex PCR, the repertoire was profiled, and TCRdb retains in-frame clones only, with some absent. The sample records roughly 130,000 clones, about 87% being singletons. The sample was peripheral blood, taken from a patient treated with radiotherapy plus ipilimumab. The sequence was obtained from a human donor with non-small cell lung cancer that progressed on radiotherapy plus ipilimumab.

As DNA, the CDR3 is TGTGCCAGTAGTCCCATCAGGAGCGGAATTCAGTACTTC. Translating gives CASSPIRSGIQYF. The J gene is TRBJ2-4, the V gene TRBV19, with D tentatively TRBD2 (5 bases). There are 13 residues in the CDR3. The germline V gene has CDR1 LNHDA and CDR2 SQIVND (reference sequence). V lost 5 bases, J lost 10 bases, and 15 bases lay in between.